A selection of T cell receptor beta chains follows, all from one sample in a study of beta chain features in type 1 diabetes. TCRdb's copy holds only in-frame clones and misses some; the assay was immunoSEQ multiplex PCR. The data contain hundreds of thousands of clones, around an eighth of them singletons. The specimen sequenced was naive CD4+ T cells from blood. These receptors were collected from a man between 18 and 35 years old in good health. Each CDR3 is given with its conserved first and last residue. The D gene is left open where the match is weak. Expanded clones are given a class, and other clones once, few, many or no size at all.

>NA|TRBD2|TRBJ2-3|TRBV5-4
CASRLAGGPTDTQYF
TGTGCCAGCAGACTAGCGGGGGGGCCAACAGATACGCAGTATTTT
>few|TRBD1|TRBJ2-1|TRBV6-6
CASSVSTGNGYNEQFF
TGTGCCAGCAGCGTTTCGACAGGGAACGGCTACAATGAGCAGTTCTTC
>NA|NA|TRBJ1-6|TRBV7-3
CASRHGRLADSPLHF
TGTGCCAGCAGGCACGGCCGACTGGCGGATTCACCCCTCCACTTT
>few|NA|TRBJ2-3|TRBV5-1
CASTPGVSGTDTQYF
TGCGCCAGCACCCCGGGGGTATCAGGCACAGATACGCAGTATTTT
>NA|NA|TRBJ2-7|TRBV28
CASSSGGGPQYEQYF
TGTGCCAGCAGTTCTGGCGGGGGCCCCCAATACGAGCAGTACTTC
>NA|TRBD1|TRBJ1-4|TRBV4-2
CASRQGQDNEKLFF
TGTGCCAGCAGGCAAGGACAGGATAATGAAAAACTGTTTTTT
>NA|NA|TRBJ1-2|TRBV29-1
CSARWQDNYGYTF
TGCAGCGCCCGATGGCAGGATAACTATGGCTACACCTTC
>NA|TRBD1|TRBJ2-7|TRBV27
CASRMGQGAGEQYF
TGTGCCAGCCGGATGGGACAGGGGGCGGGGGAGCAGTACTTC
>NA|TRBD1|TRBJ2-5|TRBV27
CASSFQGGGLAQYF
TGTGCCAGCAGTTTTCAAGGGGGCGGGTTGGCCCAGTACTTC
>NA|NA|TRBJ2-3|TRBV7-9
CASSLVGGRGDTQYF
TGTGCCAGCAGCTTAGTGGGGGGGCGTGGAGATACGCAGTATTTT
>NA|TRBD1|TRBJ1-1|TRBV28
CASSLFTGGITEAFF
TGTGCCAGCAGTTTATTCACAGGGGGCATCACTGAAGCTTTCTTT
>NA|TRBD2|TRBJ2-1|TRBV28
CASSLVTSGGYNEQFF
TGTGCCAGCAGTTTAGTCACTAGCGGAGGGTACAATGAGCAGTTCTTC
>NA|TRBD2|TRBJ2-7|TRBV30
CAWSRLAGPYEQYF
TGTGCCTGGAGTAGACTAGCGGGACCCTACGAGCAGTACTTC
>few|TRBD2|TRBJ2-7|TRBV5-6
CASSYPGLSSGRGDEQYF
TGTGCCAGCAGCTACCCAGGGTTATCGAGCGGGAGGGGGGACGAGCAGTACTTC
>NA|TRBD1|TRBJ2-7|TRBV30
CAWSVGLRDRGYEQYF
TGTGCCTGGAGTGTGGGCCTCCGGGACAGGGGCTACGAGCAGTACTTC
>NA|NA|TRBJ1-1|TRBV7-2
CASSFPGGDTEAFF
TGTGCCAGCAGCTTCCCCGGGGGGGACACTGAAGCTTTCTTT
>many|NA|TRBJ2-1|TRBV30
CAWQRGYNEQFF
TGTGCCTGGCAACGGGGGTACAATGAGCAGTTCTTC
>NA|TRBD2|TRBJ2-5|TRBV11-2
CASSTGLAGVMTQYF
TGTGCCAGCAGCACAGGACTAGCGGGGGTCATGACCCAGTACTTC
>NA|TRBD2|TRBJ2-7|TRBV14
CASSQWRGSSYEQYF
TGTGCCAGCAGCCAATGGCGGGGGAGCTCCTACGAGCAGTACTTC
>few|TRBD1|TRBJ1-2|TRBV29-1
CSVGSPGQTNYGYTF
TGCAGCGTTGGTTCTCCGGGACAGACAAACTATGGCTACACCTTC
>few|TRBD1|TRBJ2-7|TRBV27
CASSAPGTGIYEQYF
TGTGCCAGCAGCGCCCCCGGGACAGGGATTTACGAGCAGTACTTC
>NA|NA|TRBJ2-1|TRBV29-1
CSPVGLYNEQFF
TGCAGCCCAGTTGGGCTTTACAATGAGCAGTTCTTC
>NA|NA|TRBJ2-3|TRBV30
CAWSVRGGARDTQYF
TGTGCCTGGAGTGTACGAGGCGGGGCCCGGGATACGCAGTATTTT
>NA|NA|TRBJ1-5|TRBV30
CAWSGAGVWQPQHF
TGTGCCTGGAGTGGAGCGGGGGTTTGGCAGCCCCAGCATTTT
>few|NA|TRBJ1-3|TRBV6-5
CASRETGTGNTIYF
TGTGCCAGCAGGGAGACAGGCACTGGAAACACCATATATTTT
>NA|NA|TRBJ2-7|TRBV28
CASSLPGLGYEQYF
TGTGCCAGCAGTTTACCGGGACTGGGCTACGAGCAGTACTTC
>once|NA|TRBJ1-2|TRBV19
CASSPVGRENYGYTF
TGTGCCAGTAGTCCCGTCGGCCGGGAAAACTATGGCTACACCTTC
>few|TRBD2|TRBJ2-7|TRBV19
CASSKRDQSYEQYF
TGTGCCAGTAGTAAGCGGGATCAATCCTACGAGCAGTACTTC
>NA|TRBD2|TRBJ2-1|TRBV28
CASRPSGRRNEQFF
TGTGCCAGCAGGCCTAGCGGGAGAAGGAATGAGCAGTTCTTC
>NA|NA|TRBJ2-3|TRBV7-3
CASSSNSMDTQYF
TGTGCCAGCAGCTCCAATTCCATGGATACGCAGTATTTT
>NA|NA|TRBJ1-2|TRBV20-1
CSASGPNGYTF
TGCAGTGCTAGCGGTCCTAATGGCTACACCTTC
>many|TRBD2|TRBJ2-2|TRBV29-1
CSVGTSGSAGELFF
TGCAGCGTTGGGACTAGCGGGAGTGCCGGGGAGCTGTTTTTT
>NA|NA|TRBJ1-1|TRBV15
CATSRDRGRTREAFF
TGTGCCACCAGCAGAGATCGGGGGAGGACACGGGAAGCTTTCTTT
>NA|NA|TRBJ1-5|TRBV5-6
CASSLHSNQPQHF
TGTGCCAGCAGCTTGCATAGCAATCAGCCCCAGCATTTT
>few|TRBD2|TRBJ2-3|TRBV2
CASTGVTSGSGDTQYF
TGTGCCAGCACTGGAGTCACTAGCGGGAGCGGGGATACGCAGTATTTT
>NA|TRBD1|TRBJ1-1|TRBV5-1
CASSYTGETEAFF
TGCGCCAGCAGCTATACAGGGGAGACTGAAGCTTTCTTT
>NA|TRBD1|TRBJ1-1|TRBV7-2
CASSFGPTGEAEAFF
TGTGCCAGCAGCTTTGGACCGACAGGGGAAGCTGAAGCTTTCTTT
>few|NA|TRBJ1-1|TRBV14
CASSPLGSRGLMNTEAFF
TGTGCCAGCAGCCCACTAGGGAGCAGGGGCCTAATGAACACTGAAGCTTTCTTT
>few|TRBD1|TRBJ2-1|TRBV5-4
CASSAGGQGTYNEQFF
TGTGCCAGCAGCGCCGGGGGACAGGGGACCTACAATGAGCAGTTCTTC
>NA|NA|TRBJ1-5|TRBV10-3
CAISIQENQPQHF
TGTGCCATCAGTATACAGGAGAATCAGCCCCAGCATTTT
>few|TRBD2|TRBJ2-3|TRBV28
CASSLGVGGLATDTQYF
TGTGCCAGCAGTTTAGGGGTAGGAGGACTAGCAACAGATACGCAGTATTTT
>NA|NA|TRBJ1-2|TRBV28
CASSSTTAPYGYTF
TGTGCCAGCAGTTCCACGACAGCCCCCTATGGCTACACCTTC
>few|NA|TRBJ2-1|TRBV19
CATQDIHEQFF
TGTGCCACCCAGGACATCCATGAGCAGTTCTTC
>NA|TRBD2|TRBJ2-1|TRBV7-2
CASRLAGVEQFF
TGTGCCAGCCGGCTAGCGGGGGTTGAGCAGTTCTTC
>NA|NA|TRBJ1-6|TRBV28
CASHTGFYSPLHF
TGTGCCAGCCATACAGGGTTTTATTCACCCCTCCACTTT
>NA|TRBD1|TRBJ2-1|TRBV27
CASRTGTGHSKFF
TGTGCCAGCAGGACCGGGACAGGGCATAGTAAGTTCTTC
>few|NA|TRBJ2-1|TRBV2
CASRNRINNEQFF
TGTGCCAGCAGGAACAGGATCAACAATGAGCAGTTCTTC
>few|TRBD2|TRBJ2-5|TRBV5-4
CASSSLGTSKETQYF
TGTGCCAGCAGTTCCCTCGGGACTAGTAAAGAGACCCAGTACTTC
>NA|NA|TRBJ1-1|TRBV5-5
CASSFGSGEAFF
TGTGCCAGCAGCTTTGGTTCGGGGGAAGCTTTCTTT
>few|NA|TRBJ2-7|TRBV18
CASSPPRGTSYEQYF
TGTGCCAGCTCACCACCCCGGGGTACCTCCTACGAGCAGTACTTC
>few|NA|TRBJ2-3|TRBV7-8
CASSSWGGDTDTQYF
TGTGCCAGCAGCTCCTGGGGGGGCGACACAGATACGCAGTATTTT
>few|TRBD1|TRBJ1-6|TRBV9
CASSGETGSSYNSPLHF
TGTGCCAGCAGCGGGGAGACAGGGAGCTCCTATAATTCACCCCTCCACTTT
>few|NA|TRBJ2-3|TRBV20-1
CSASPTDTQYF
TGCAGTGCTAGCCCTACAGATACGCAGTATTTT